A selection of T cell receptor beta chains follows, all from one sample in a study of identical twins. TCRdb recomputed calls from the 5' RACE reads with MiXCR, one row per CDR3 protein. Here the sample spans some 690,000 distinct CDR3 sequences, around 20% being singletons. This same sample was also part of a study on T cells expressing NK-cell markers.

Sequenced material: PBMCs. These receptor sequences come from a woman aged 18-29 years in good health. Both conserved end residues are part of each CDR3. A D gene is named only where the DNA matches it firmly. Expanded clones are given a class, and other clones once, few, many or no size at all.

clone size | D gene | J gene | V gene | CDR3 protein | CDR3 DNA
few | - | TRBJ1-2 | TRBV9 | CASSGQYYTF | TGTGCCAGCAGCGGACAGTACTACACCTTC
- | - | TRBJ2-3 | TRBV7-6 | CASSRGLGTDTQYF | TGTGCCAGCAGCAGAGGACTTGGCACAGATACGCAGTATTTT
few | TRBD2 | TRBJ2-3 | TRBV11-2 | CASSESGGALDTQYF | TGTGCCAGCAGCGAAAGCGGGGGGGCCCTAGATACGCAGTATTTT
few | - | TRBJ1-2 | TRBV7-6 | CASSPAGAARGYTF | TGTGCCAGCAGCCCGGCAGGGGCAGCTCGTGGCTACACCTTC
- | - | TRBJ2-3 | TRBV2 | CASSASFRTRTYF | TGTGCCAGCAGTGCTAGTTTTAGAACGAGAACGTATTTT
few | - | TRBJ1-2 | TRBV5-1 | CASSLEVGGRGYTF | TGCGCCAGCAGCTTGGAGGTGGGGGGCCGCGGCTACACCTTC
- | TRBD2 | TRBJ2-7 | TRBV10-2 | CASSDFRTGLAGYYEQYF | TGCGCCAGCAGTGACTTTCGAACCGGACTAGCGGGGTACTACGAGCAGTACTTC
many | - | TRBJ2-7 | TRBV5-1 | CASSLEARGEQYF | TGCGCCAGCAGCTTGGAGGCCCGGGGAGAGCAGTACTTC
- | - | TRBJ2-3 | TRBV7-2 | CASSLGPLAADPGAQYF | TGTGCCAGCAGCTTAGGGCCGCTAGCGGCGGACCCAGGGGCGCAGTATTTT
few | TRBD1 | TRBJ2-3 | TRBV20-1 | CSASRPGTDSTDTQYF | TGCAGTGCTAGCCGGCCCGGGACAGATAGCACAGATACGCAGTATTTT
few | - | TRBJ2-6 | TRBV27 | CASSLVVPSGANVLTF | TGTGCCAGCAGTTTAGTGGTCCCCTCTGGGGCCAACGTCCTGACTTTC
many | TRBD1 | TRBJ2-4 | TRBV29-1 | CSVAQGAIAKNIQYF | TGCAGCGTTGCACAGGGGGCCATAGCCAAAAACATTCAGTACTTC
- | TRBD1 | TRBJ1-2 | TRBV27 | CASSRQGAANYGYTF | TGTGCCAGCAGTCGACAGGGGGCGGCTAACTATGGCTACACCTTC
- | - | TRBJ1-1 | TRBV14 | CASSQEKRETEAFF | TGTGCCAGCAGCCAGGAGAAACGGGAGACTGAAGCTTTCTTT
- | TRBD2 | TRBJ2-5 | TRBV7-2 | CASSYLAGIQETQYF | TGTGCCAGCAGTTATCTAGCGGGGATTCAAGAGACCCAGTACTTC
few | TRBD2 | TRBJ2-5 | TRBV5-1 | CASSLPVGGRETQYF | TGCGCCAGCAGCTTACCCGTGGGGGGGAGAGAGACCCAGTACTTC
many | TRBD1 | TRBJ1-1 | TRBV12-3/TRBV12-4 | CASSRGGRNTEAFF | TGTGCCAGCTCCCGAGGGGGCCGGAACACTGAAGCTTTCTTT
- | - | TRBJ1-1 | TRBV12-3/TRBV12-4 | CASSPKQGSTEAFF | TGTGCCAGCAGTCCCAAACAGGGATCCACTGAAGCTTTCTTT
- | - | TRBJ2-3 | TRBV14 | CASSQDRKDTQYF | TGTGCCAGCAGCCAAGATAGGAAAGATACGCAGTATTTT
- | - | TRBJ2-4 | TRBV5-1 | CASSWDGMLAKNIQYF | TGCGCCAGCAGCTGGGACGGAATGCTAGCCAAAAACATTCAGTACTTC
few | - | TRBJ2-5 | TRBV20-1 | CSAIWGNRETQYF | TGCAGTGCTATCTGGGGGAACCGAGAGACCCAGTACTTC
once | - | TRBJ2-7 | TRBV5-1 | CASSAGRDTLIYYAQYF | TGCGCCAGCAGCGCGGGACGGGATACTTTGATATATTACGCGCAGTACTTC
many | - | TRBJ2-7 | TRBV15 | CATSSSNQPTYEQYF | TGTGCCACCAGCAGCAGTAATCAACCGACGTACGAGCAGTACTTC
few | - | TRBJ2-3 | TRBV7-8 | CASSSRLGDTQYF | TGTGCCAGCAGCTCAAGACTAGGCGATACGCAGTATTTT
- | TRBD1 | TRBJ2-7 | TRBV18 | CASSLRGRFYEQYF | TGTGCCAGCTCACTCAGGGGGCGCTTTTACGAGCAGTACTTC
- | - | TRBJ2-3 | TRBV7-6 | CASSLALAGMADTQYF | TGTGCCAGCAGCTTAGCGCTGGCAGGGATGGCAGATACGCAGTATTTT
few | - | TRBJ2-2 | TRBV2 | CASSGRVYIWELFF | TGTGCCAGCAGTGGTCGGGTCTACATCTGGGAGCTGTTTTTT
few | TRBD2 | TRBJ2-5 | TRBV5-1 | CASSFGLAGNQETQYF | TGCGCCAGCAGCTTCGGACTAGCGGGAAACCAAGAGACCCAGTACTTC
- | TRBD2 | TRBJ2-3 | TRBV6-5 | CASSSTLAGGTDTQYF | TGTGCCAGCAGTTCCACTCTAGCGGGGGGCACAGATACGCAGTATTTT
- | - | TRBJ1-1 | TRBV12-3/TRBV12-4 | CASSSSYTEAFF | TGTGCCAGCAGTTCCAGTTACACTGAAGCTTTCTTT
few | - | TRBJ1-2 | TRBV29-1 | CSVEGEDYGYTF | TGCAGCGTTGAAGGGGAAGACTATGGCTACACCTTC